Listed below are T cell receptor beta chains from one sample, sequenced in a study of glioma-infiltrating T cells. TCRdb passed the multiplex PCR reads through MiXCR, listing each CDR3 protein once. In the table there are around 93,000 distinct CDR3 sequences, approximately 39% of which are singletons. Sequenced material: glioma tissue, nonneoplastic brain tissue, or PBMCs (not recorded which). The receptors were gathered from a human donor with low-grade glioma or glioblastoma, undergoing nonglioma brain surgery, or in good health (not recorded which). Each CDR3 is given with its conserved first and last residue. A D gene is named only where the DNA matches it firmly. Part of the rows lack a size; the others show once, few, many or a class for expanded clones.

j_gene: TRBJ2-1; v_gene: TRBV20-1; d_gene: TRBD2; abundance: once; CDR3aa: CSARLAGGPDEQFF; CDR3nt: TGCAGTGCTCGACTAGCGGGAGGGCCAGATGAGCAGTTCTTC
j_gene: TRBJ1-5; v_gene: TRBV28; d_gene: TRBD1; abundance: NA; CDR3aa: CASSPGTGGPWGYSNQPQHF; CDR3nt: TGTGCCAGCAGTCCAGGGACAGGGGGCCCGTGGGGGTATAGCAATCAGCCCCAGCATTTT
j_gene: TRBJ1-5; v_gene: TRBV27; d_gene: TRBD1; abundance: NA; CDR3aa: CVSSEGAGNQPQHF; CDR3nt: TGTGTCAGCAGTGAGGGGGCAGGAAATCAGCCTCAGCACTTT
j_gene: TRBJ2-3; v_gene: TRBV29-1; d_gene: TRBD2; abundance: few; CDR3aa: CSVAQAGADTQYF; CDR3nt: TGCAGCGTAGCCCAGGCGGGGGCAGATACGCAGTATTTT
j_gene: TRBJ2-7; v_gene: TRBV6-1; d_gene: NA; abundance: many; CDR3aa: CASSVEGRSSQYF; CDR3nt: TGTGCCAGCAGTGTTGAGGGTCGGTCCTCTCAGTACTTC
j_gene: TRBJ2-1; v_gene: TRBV6-4; d_gene: TRBD2; abundance: NA; CDR3aa: CASSEAGGTNEQFF; CDR3nt: TGTGCCAGCAGTGAAGCGGGAGGCACCAATGAGCAGTTCTTC
j_gene: TRBJ2-1; v_gene: TRBV4-1; d_gene: NA; abundance: NA; CDR3aa: CASTQDYDYYSYNEQLF; CDR3nt: TGCGCCAGCACCCAAGATTACGACTATTACTCCTACAATGAGCAGCTCTTC
j_gene: TRBJ2-7; v_gene: TRBV7-2; d_gene: NA; abundance: NA; CDR3aa: CVSSFAKESHEQYF; CDR3nt: TGTGTCAGCAGCTTCGCGAAGGAGTCCCACGAGCAGTACTTC
j_gene: TRBJ2-1; v_gene: TRBV5-6; d_gene: TRBD2; abundance: many; CDR3aa: CASSAGLAGVSEQFF; CDR3nt: TGTGCCAGCAGCGCCGGGCTAGCGGGAGTAAGTGAGCAGTTCTTC
j_gene: TRBJ1-2; v_gene: TRBV20-1; d_gene: NA; abundance: many; CDR3aa: CSAREWEGSYGYTF; CDR3nt: TGCAGTGCTAGAGAATGGGAGGGCAGCTATGGCTACACCTTC
j_gene: TRBJ1-2; v_gene: TRBV6-2/TRBV6-3; d_gene: TRBD1; abundance: once; CDR3aa: CASSRTGQGGYTF; CDR3nt: TGTGCCAGCAGCCGAACGGGACAGGGCGGCTACACCTTC
j_gene: TRBJ2-3; v_gene: TRBV14; d_gene: NA; abundance: many; CDR3aa: CASSQELTGTQYF; CDR3nt: TGTGCCAGCAGCCAGGAACTTACCGGTACGCAGTATTTT
j_gene: TRBJ2-1; v_gene: TRBV19; d_gene: NA; abundance: many; CDR3aa: CASSLSDPMGGGKQFF; CDR3nt: TGTGCCAGTAGTCTCTCGGACCCGATGGGAGGAGGGAAGCAGTTCTTC
j_gene: TRBJ1-5; v_gene: TRBV7-2; d_gene: NA; abundance: many; CDR3aa: CATQPGGSSNQPQHF; CDR3nt: TGTGCCACCCAACCTGGGGGGTCTAGCAATCAGCCCCAGCATTTT
j_gene: TRBJ2-3; v_gene: TRBV14; d_gene: NA; abundance: many; CDR3aa: CASSRTAAARTDTQYF; CDR3nt: TGTGCCAGCAGCCGCACGGCCGCGGCCCGCACAGATACGCAGTATTTT
j_gene: TRBJ2-7; v_gene: TRBV6-5; d_gene: NA; abundance: NA; CDR3aa: CASIPQGGPLEQYF; CDR3nt: TGTGCCAGCATTCCTCAGGGGGGGCCTCTGGAGCAGTACTTC
j_gene: TRBJ2-1; v_gene: TRBV20-1; d_gene: NA; abundance: NA; CDR3aa: CSARAPWLYEQFF; CDR3nt: TGCAGTGCTAGAGCACCGTGGCTCTATGAGCAGTTCTTC